Sequencing of this T cell receptor (beta chain) was carried out in a study of T-cell memory formation after mild COVID-19. Whole-study results and caveats: Most CD4+ clones that shrank were in CM and EM, while CD8+ ones turned up in EMRA. Detection of some responders pre-infection suggested pre-existing cross-reactive memory T cells participated.

V dropped 3 bases and J dropped 2 bases, with 9 bases sitting between them. CDR3 length: 14 amino acids. In germline, CDR1 is MNHEY, CDR2 SVGEGT. Remarks on this clonotype: The antigen is undetermined.

5'RACE, which relied on constant-segment primers, yielded TCR alpha and TCR beta cDNA libraries carrying sample barcodes and UMIs. Each CDR3 protein gets one entry after TCRdb re-called the 5' RACE reads with MiXCR. This table has more than 300,000 distinct CDR3 sequences, over 11% appearing once. Sequencing was performed on PBMCs or a T cell subset sorted from them (not recorded which). The TCR originated in a man younger than 30 who had mild COVID-19 (a few samples of this study predate the infection). Cell type and time point are not known. V and J are TRBV6-2 or TRBV6-3 and TRBJ2-3, with a possible D match to TRBD1 (5 bases). The CDR3 region is CASSYMTVTDTQYF. The CDR3, as DNA: TGTGCCAGCAGTTATATGACAGTCACAGATACGCAGTATTTT.